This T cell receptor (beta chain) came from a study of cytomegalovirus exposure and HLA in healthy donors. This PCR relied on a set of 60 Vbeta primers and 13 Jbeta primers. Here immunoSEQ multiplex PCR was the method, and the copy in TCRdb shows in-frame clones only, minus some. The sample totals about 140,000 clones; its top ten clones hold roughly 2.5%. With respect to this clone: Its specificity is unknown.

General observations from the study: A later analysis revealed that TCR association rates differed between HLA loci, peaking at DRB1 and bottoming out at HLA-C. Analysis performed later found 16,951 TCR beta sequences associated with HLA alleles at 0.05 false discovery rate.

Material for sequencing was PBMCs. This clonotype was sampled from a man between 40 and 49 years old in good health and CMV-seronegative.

In nucleotides, the CDR3 is TGTGCCAGCTCCGAGGGGCAGGGGCGCAATCAGCCCCAGCATTTT. Translation: CASSEGQGRNQPQHF. This chain links TRBV18 with TRBJ1-5; D is possibly TRBD1 (6 bases). This CDR3 is built from 15 residues. Deletions cut 6 bases from V and 2 bases from J, with 14 bases between. Germline CDR1 is KGHSH and CDR2 is LQKENI. The full variable domain, its missing parts supplied by reference TRBV18 and TRBJ1-5, is NAGVMQNPRHLVRRRGQEARLRCSPMKGHSHVYWYRQLPEEGLKFMVYLQKENIIDESGMPKERFSAEFPKEGPSILRIQQVVRGDSAAYFCASSEGQGRNQPQHFGDGTRLSIL.